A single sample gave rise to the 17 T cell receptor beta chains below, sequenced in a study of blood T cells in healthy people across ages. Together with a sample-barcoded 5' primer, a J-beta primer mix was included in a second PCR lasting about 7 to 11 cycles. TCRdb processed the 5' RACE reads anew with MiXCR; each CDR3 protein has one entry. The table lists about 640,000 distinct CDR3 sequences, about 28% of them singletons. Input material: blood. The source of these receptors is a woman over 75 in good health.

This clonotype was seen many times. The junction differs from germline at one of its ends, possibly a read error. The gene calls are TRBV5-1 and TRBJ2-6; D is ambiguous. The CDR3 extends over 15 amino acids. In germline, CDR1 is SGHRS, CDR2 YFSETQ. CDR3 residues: CASSSDGSGANVLTF. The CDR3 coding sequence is TGTGCCAGCAGTTCCGACGGCTCTGGGGCCAACGTCCTGACTTTC. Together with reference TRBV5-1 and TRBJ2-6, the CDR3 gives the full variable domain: KAGVTQTPRYLIKTRGQQVTLSCSPISGHRSVSWYQQTPGQGLQFLFEYFSETQRNKGNFPGRFSGRQFSNSRSEMNVSTLELGDSALYLCASSSDGSGANVLTFGAGSRLTVL.

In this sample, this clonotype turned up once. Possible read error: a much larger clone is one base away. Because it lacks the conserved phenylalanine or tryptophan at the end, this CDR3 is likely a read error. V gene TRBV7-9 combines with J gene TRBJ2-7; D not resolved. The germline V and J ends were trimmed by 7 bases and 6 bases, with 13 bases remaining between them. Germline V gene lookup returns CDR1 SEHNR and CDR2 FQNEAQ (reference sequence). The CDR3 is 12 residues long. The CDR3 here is CASTGLSSEQYC. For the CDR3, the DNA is TGTGCCAGCACCGGGCTAAGCAGCGAGCAGTACTGC.

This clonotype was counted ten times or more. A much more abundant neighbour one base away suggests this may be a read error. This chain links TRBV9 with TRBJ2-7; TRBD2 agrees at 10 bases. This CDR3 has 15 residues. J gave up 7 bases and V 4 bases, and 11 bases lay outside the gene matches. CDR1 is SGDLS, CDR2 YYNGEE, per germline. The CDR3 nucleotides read TGTGCCAGCAGCTTTAGCGGGGGGCTTTACAATGAGCAGTACTTC. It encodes CASSFSGGLYNEQYF.

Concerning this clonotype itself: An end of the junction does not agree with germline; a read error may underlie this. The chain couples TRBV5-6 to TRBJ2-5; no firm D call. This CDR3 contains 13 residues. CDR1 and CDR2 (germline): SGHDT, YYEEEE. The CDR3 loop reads CASSLRAYYEQCF. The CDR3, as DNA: TGTGCCAGCAGCTTACGCGCATACTATGAGCAGTGCTTC.

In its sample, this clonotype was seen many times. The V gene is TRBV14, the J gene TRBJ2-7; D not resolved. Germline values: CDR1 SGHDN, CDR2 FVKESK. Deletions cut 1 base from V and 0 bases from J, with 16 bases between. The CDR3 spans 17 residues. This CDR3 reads CASSQVFGAVGSYEQYF. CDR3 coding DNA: TGTGCCAGCAGCCAAGTTTTCGGCGCCGTGGGCTCCTACGAGCAGTACTTC.

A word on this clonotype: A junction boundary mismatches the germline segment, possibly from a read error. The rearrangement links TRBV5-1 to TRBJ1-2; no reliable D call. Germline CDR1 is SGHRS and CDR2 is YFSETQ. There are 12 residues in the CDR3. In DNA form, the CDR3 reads TGCGCCAACAGCTTGGACGGCTATGGCTACACCTTC. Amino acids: CANSLDGYGYTF.

Here the CDR3 reads CASSASRGAVTGYTF. In DNA form, the CDR3 reads TGTGCCAGCAGTGCGAGCAGGGGGGCCGTGACTGGCTACACCTTC. The chain is built from TRBV6-1 and TRBJ1-2; TRBD1 agrees at 7 bases. J gave up 7 bases and V 4 bases, and 12 bases lay outside the gene matches. CDR1 is MNHNS, CDR2 SASEGT, per germline. This CDR3 spans 15 amino acids.

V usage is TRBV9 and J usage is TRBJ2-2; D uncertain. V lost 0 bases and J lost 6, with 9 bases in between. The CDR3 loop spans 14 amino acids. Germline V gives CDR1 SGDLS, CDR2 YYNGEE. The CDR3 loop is CASSVVGMAGELFF. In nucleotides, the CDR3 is TGTGCCAGCAGCGTAGTAGGGATGGCCGGGGAGCTGTTTTTT.

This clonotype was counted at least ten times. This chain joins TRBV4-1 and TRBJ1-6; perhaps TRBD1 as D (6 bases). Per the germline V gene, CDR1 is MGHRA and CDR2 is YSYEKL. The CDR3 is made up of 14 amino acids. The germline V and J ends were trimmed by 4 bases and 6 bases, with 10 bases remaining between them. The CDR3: CASSPTGINSPLHF. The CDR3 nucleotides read TGCGCCAGCAGCCCGACAGGAATTAATTCACCCCTCCACTTT.

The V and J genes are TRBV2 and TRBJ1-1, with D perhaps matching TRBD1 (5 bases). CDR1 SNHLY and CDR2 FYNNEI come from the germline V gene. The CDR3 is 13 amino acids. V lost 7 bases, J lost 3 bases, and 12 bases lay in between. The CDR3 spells CASIRQKDTEAFF. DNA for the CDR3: TGTGCCAGCATCAGACAGAAGGACACTGAAGCTTTCTTT.

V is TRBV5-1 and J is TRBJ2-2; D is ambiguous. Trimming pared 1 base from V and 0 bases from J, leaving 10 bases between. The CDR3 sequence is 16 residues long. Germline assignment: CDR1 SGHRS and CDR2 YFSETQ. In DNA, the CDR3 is TGCGCCAGCAGCTTGAACAGCGTTCCGAACACCGGGGAGCTGTTTTTT. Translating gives CASSLNSVPNTGELFF.

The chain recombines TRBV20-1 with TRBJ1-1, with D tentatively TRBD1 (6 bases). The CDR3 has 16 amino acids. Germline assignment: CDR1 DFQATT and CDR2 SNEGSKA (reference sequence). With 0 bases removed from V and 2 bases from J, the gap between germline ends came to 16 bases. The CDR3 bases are TGCAGTGCTAGAGATGTGTGGAAGGGGGGTAACACTGAAGCTTTCTTT. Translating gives CSARDVWKGGNTEAFF.

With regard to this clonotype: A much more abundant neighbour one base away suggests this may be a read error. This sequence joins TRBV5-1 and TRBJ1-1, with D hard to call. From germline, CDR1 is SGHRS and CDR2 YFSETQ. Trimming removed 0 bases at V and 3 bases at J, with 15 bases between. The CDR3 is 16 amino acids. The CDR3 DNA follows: TGCGCCAGCAGCTTGGGCCCTTCGACGATGGACACTGAAGCTTTCTTT. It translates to CASSLGPSTMDTEAFF.

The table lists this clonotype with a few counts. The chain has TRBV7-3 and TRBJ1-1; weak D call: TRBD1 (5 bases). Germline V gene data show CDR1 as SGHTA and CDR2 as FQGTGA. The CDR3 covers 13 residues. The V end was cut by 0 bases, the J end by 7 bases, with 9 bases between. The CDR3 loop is CASSLTGGGEAFF. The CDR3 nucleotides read TGTGCCAGCAGCTTAACAGGTGGGGGTGAAGCTTTCTTT.

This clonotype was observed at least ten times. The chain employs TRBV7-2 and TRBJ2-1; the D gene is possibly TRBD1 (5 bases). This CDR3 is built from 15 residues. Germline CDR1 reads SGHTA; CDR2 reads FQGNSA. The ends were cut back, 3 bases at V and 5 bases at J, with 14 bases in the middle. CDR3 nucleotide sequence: TGTGCCAGCAGCTTGTCGTGGGGCCCCCACAATGAGCAGTTCTTC. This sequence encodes CASSLSWGPHNEQFF.

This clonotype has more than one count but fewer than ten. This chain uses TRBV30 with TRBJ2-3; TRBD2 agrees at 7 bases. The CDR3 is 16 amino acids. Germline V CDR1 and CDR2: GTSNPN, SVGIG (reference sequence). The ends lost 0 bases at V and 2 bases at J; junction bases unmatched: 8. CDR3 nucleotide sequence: TGTGCCTGGAGTGTGGGGGTGGGGGGGATCACAGATACGCAGTATTTT. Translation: CAWSVGVGGITDTQYF.

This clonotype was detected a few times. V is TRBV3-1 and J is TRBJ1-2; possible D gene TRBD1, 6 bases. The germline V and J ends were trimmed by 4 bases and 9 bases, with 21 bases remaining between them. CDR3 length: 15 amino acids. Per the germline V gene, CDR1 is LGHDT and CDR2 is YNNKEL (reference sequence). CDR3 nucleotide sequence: TGTGCCAGCAGCCGAAAGATAGGGCCGGGGGCCTGCTACACCTTC. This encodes CASSRKIGPGACYTF.